One sample yielded the 3 T cell receptor beta chains listed below, sequenced in a study of persistence of HIV-infected CD4 T cells. Antigens for these TCRs are unknown. The immunoSEQ assay was version 4, run in survey mode. TCRdb keeps only in-frame clones here, not all; method: immunoSEQ multiplex PCR. This table has 35,000 to 50,000 clones, about 90% appearing once. Nonspecific anti-CD3/anti-CD28 bead stimulation represents the broad CD4+ T cell repertoire. Sorting of responding CD4+ T cells relied on upregulated CD40 ligand together with CD69. Sequenced here: CD4+ T cells sorted from PBMCs after roughly 18-hour stimulation, sampled from a patient who received antiretroviral therapy. The source is an adult man with HIV who was CMV-seropositive.

The chain carries TRBV19 and TRBJ1-2; D remains ambiguous. CDR3 length: 15 residues. CDR1 and CDR2 from the germline V gene are LNHDA and SQIVND (reference sequence). V was cut by 7 bases and J by 8 bases, with 23 bases left in between. This chain's CDR3 is CASTSQLDNGWGYTF. The CDR3 bases are TGTGCCAGTACCTCTCAACTCGACAATGGCTGGGGCTACACCTTC.

The gene calls are TRBV5-1 and TRBJ2-3, with 8 bases fitting TRBD1. Looked up from germline, CDR1 is SGHRS and CDR2 is YFSETQ. CDR3 length: 15 residues. V was clipped by 9 bases and J by 4 bases; unmatched bases: 13. CDR3 in amino acids: CATTTGQGFADTQYF. The CDR3 nucleotides read TGCGCCACCACTACTGGACAGGGTTTCGCAGATACGCAGTATTTT.

The rearrangement uses TRBV3-1 (or the pseudogene TRBV3-2) and TRBJ2-2; no firm D call. Germline CDR1 LGHDT, CDR2 YNNKEL (reference sequence). V gave up 1 base and J gave up 6 bases, with 6 bases separating them. The CDR3 has 13 residues. CDR3 sequence reads: CASSQGNPGELFF. The CDR3 DNA is TGTGCCAGCAGCCAAGGTAACCCCGGGGAGCTGTTTTTT.